Listed below are T cell receptor beta chains from one sample, sequenced in a study of blood T cell repertoires in COVID-19. Produced via immunoSEQ multiplex PCR; TCRdb's table is partial and in-frame only. The data contain under 35,000 clones, more than 75% of them seen just once; the ten biggest clones take up approximately 30%. The sequenced sample consisted of peripheral blood. The receptor set was obtained from a man aged 80 or over with acute or convalescent COVID-19. Both conserved end residues are trimmed from each CDR3. Fields, in order: V gene, CDR3 protein.

TRBV27 ASSRPDGQGAQDTQY
TRBV15 ATSSGTRNYGNTIY
TRBV28 ASSSPGLAGGTYEQY
TRBV9 ASSATGGTGHEQF
TRBV5-6 ASTRVSSSYEQY
TRBV6-5 ASRLSDVNNSPLH
TRBV6-2/TRBV6-3 ASSPRSGRVYEQF
TRBV12-5 ASRRTGAQETQY
TRBV18 ASSTRASGRSTDTQY
TRBV18 ASSEGQGSGNTIY